The sequence of this TCR beta chain was determined in a study of blood T cell repertoires in COVID-19. This CDR3 has 15 residues. Looked up from germline, CDR1 is MNHNS and CDR2 is SASEGT. The V end was cut by 2 bases, the J end by 7 bases, with 18 bases between. This table comes from immunoSEQ multiplex PCR, and its TCRdb copy is limited to in-frame clones, with some not included. Seen here are about 200,000 clones, about 84% observed once, and the top ten hold approximately 8.7%. This clonotype was sampled from a woman older than 75 with acute or convalescent COVID-19. The sample taken for sequencing was peripheral blood. The chain uses TRBV6-1 and TRBJ2-7, with D perhaps matching TRBD2 (5 bases). CDR3 nucleotide sequence: TGTGCCAGCAGTGAAATCCCGGGCTCGGGAAAAGAGCAGTACTTC. Its protein is CASSEIPGSGKEQYF.